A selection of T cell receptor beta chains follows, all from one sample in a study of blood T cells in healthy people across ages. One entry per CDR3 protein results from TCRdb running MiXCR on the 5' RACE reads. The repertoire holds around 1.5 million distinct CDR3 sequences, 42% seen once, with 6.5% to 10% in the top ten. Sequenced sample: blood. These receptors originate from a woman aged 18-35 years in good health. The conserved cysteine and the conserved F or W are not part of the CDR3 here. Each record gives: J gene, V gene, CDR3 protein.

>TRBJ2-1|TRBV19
ASSIGGSDEQF
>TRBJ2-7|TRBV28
ASSSAGTSNHEQY
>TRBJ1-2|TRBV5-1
ASSLAPGASGYGYT
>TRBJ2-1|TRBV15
ATSRDTGGSEQF
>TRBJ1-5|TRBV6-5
ASSYSVQGSNQPQH
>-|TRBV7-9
ASSLGTRVNEQY
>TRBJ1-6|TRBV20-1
SPQGDVNSPLH
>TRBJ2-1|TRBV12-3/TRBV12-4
ASSVKGGMEQF
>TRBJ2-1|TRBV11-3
ASSAGAEQF
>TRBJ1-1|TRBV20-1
SAREGGQLNTEAF
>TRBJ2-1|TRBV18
ASSGRRDSYNEQF
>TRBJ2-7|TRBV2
ASSVGQGTNYEQY
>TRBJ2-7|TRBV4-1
ASSQRLAGVSYEQY
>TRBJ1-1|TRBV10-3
AIRRGGEMNTEAF
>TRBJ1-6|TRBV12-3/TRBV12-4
ASSLHSHNSPLH
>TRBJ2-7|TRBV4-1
ASSHPDRVYEQY
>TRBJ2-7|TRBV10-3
AISVGQGAFEQY
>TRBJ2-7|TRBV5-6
ASSLNKLWGRPSYEQY
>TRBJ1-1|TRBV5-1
ASSLPGDFGMNTEAF
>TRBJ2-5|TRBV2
ASRIRLAGVETQY
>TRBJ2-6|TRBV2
ASSRLLQVSGANVLT
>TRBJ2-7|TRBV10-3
AISDRKQGAGDEQY
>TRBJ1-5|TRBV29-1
SVAGDSNQPQH
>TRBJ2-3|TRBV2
ASSVGEDSTDTQY
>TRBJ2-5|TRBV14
ASSRVTRGAFRGSEQY
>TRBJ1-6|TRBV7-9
ASSPDGYNSPLH
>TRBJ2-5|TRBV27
ASSSKTSRETQY
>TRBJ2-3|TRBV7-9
ASSSRAWGTDTQY
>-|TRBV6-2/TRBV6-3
AITGGIETQY
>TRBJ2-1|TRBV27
ASSGAGGVDEQF
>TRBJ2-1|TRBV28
ASPSIWGGISYNEQF
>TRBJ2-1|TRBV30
AWSVFWGGRNEQF
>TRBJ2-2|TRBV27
ATVGREHTGELF
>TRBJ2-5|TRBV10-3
AISVFRDQETQY
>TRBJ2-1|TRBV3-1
ASSQAGGGNEQF
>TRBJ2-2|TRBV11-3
ASSLNVGELF
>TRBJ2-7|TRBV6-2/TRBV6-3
ASSYLGQYSYEQY